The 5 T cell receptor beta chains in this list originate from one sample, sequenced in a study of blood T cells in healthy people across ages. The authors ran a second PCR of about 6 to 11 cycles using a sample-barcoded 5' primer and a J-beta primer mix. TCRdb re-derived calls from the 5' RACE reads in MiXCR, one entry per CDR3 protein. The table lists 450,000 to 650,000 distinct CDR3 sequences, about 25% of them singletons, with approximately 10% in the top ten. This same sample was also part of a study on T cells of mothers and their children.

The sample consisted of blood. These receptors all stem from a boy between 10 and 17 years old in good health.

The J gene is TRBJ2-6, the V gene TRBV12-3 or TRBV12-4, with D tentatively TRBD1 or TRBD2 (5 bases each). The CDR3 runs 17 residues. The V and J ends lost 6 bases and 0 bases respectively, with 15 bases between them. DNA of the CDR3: TGTGCCAGCAGCGCCCCGGGACCACTCTCTGGGGCCAACGTCCTGACTTTC. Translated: CASSAPGPLSGANVLTF.

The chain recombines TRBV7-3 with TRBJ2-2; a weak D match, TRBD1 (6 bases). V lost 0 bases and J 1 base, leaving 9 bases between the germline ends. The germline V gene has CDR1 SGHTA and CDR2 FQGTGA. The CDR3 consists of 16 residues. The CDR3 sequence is CASSLTGAVNTGELFF. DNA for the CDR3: TGTGCCAGCAGCTTAACGGGGGCCGTGAACACCGGGGAGCTGTTTTTT.

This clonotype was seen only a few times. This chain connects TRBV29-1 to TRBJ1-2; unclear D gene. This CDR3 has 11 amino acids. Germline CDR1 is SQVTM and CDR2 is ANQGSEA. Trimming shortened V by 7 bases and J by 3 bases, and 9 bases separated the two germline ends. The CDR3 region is CSGLSYYGYTF. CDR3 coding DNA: TGCAGCGGACTAAGCTACTATGGCTACACCTTC.

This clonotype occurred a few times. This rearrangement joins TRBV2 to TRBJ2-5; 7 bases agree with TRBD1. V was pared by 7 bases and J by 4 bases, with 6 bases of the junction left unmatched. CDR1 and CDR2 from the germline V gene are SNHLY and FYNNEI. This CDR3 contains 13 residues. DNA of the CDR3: TGTGCCAGCATAGAACAGGGGAGAGAGACCCAGTACTTC. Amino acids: CASIEQGRETQYF.

In DNA, the CDR3 is TGCGCCAGCAGCCAAGATCGGGTTAGATACAATGAGCAGTTCTTC. Translated: CASSQDRVRYNEQFF. This sequence joins TRBV4-3 and TRBJ2-1; D ambiguous. The CDR3 is made up of 15 amino acids. CDR1 is LGHNA and CDR2 is YSLEER in the germline V gene. The V end lost 0 bases, the J end lost 4 bases, and 10 bases lay between the germline ends.